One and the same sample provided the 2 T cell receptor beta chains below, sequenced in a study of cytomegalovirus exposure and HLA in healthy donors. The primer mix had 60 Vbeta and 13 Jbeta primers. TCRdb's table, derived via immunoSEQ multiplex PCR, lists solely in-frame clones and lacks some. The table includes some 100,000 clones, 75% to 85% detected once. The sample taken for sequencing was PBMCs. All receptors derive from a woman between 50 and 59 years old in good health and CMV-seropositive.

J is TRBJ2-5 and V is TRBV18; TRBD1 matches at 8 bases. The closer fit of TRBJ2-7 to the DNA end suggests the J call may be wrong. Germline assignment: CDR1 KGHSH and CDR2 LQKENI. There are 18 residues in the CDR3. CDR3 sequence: CASSPTGGQGRLSYEQYF. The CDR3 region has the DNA TGTGCCAGCTCACCCACAGGGGGGCAGGGTCGACTCTCCTACGAGCAGTACTTC.

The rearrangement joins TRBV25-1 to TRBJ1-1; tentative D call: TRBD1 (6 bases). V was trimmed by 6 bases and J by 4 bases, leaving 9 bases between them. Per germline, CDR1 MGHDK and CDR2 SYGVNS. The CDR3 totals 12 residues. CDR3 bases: TGTGCCAGCAGCAGGGGATTCACTGAAGCTTTCTTT. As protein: CASSRGFTEAFF.